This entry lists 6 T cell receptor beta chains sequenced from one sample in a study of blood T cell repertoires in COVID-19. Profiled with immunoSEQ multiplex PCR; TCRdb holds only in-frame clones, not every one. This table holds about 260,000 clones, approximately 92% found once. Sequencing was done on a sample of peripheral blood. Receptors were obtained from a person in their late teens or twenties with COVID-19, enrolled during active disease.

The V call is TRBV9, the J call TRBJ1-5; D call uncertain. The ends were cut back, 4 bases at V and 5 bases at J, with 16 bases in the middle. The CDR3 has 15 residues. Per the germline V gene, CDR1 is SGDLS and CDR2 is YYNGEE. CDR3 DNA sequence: TGTGCCAGCAGCCTAACTGGTGGTCCCGATCAGCCCCAGCATTTT. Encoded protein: CASSLTGGPDQPQHF.

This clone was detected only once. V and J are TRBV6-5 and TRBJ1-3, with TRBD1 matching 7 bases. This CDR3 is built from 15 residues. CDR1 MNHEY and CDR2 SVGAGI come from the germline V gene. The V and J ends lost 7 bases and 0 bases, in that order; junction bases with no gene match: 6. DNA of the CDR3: TGTGCCAGCAAAGGGGGGACAGTCTCTGGAAACACCATATATTTT. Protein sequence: CASKGGTVSGNTIYF.

CDR3 sequence (DNA): TGTGCCAGCAGTCCCGGGGGCACAGATACGCAGTATTTT. It yields the protein CASSPGGTDTQYF. This chain joins TRBV6-5 and TRBJ2-3; possibly TRBD2 for D (5 bases). Germline V gene data show CDR1 as MNHEY and CDR2 as SVGAGI. The V end was cut by 5 bases, the J end by 1 base, with 7 bases between. The CDR3 covers 13 residues.

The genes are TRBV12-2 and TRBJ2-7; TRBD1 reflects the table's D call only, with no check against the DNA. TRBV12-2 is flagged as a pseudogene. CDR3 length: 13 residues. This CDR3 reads CASRLETGCEQYF. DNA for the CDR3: TGTGCAAGTCGCTTAGAGACAGGGTGCGAGCAGTACTTC.

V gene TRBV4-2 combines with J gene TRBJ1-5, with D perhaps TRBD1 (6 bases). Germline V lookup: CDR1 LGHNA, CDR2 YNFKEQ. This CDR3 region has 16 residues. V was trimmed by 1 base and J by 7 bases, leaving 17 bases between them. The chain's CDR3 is CASSQAVDSLGQPQHF. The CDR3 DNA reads TGTGCCAGCAGCCAAGCGGTGGACAGCTTAGGGCAGCCCCAGCATTTT.

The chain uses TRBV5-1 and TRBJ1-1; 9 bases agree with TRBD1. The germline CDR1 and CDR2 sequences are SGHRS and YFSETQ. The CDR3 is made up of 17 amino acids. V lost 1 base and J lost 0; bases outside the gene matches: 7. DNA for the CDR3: TGCGCCAGCAGCTTGCGGGACAGGGAGACTTTGAACACTGAAGCTTTCTTT. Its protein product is CASSLRDRETLNTEAFF.